The sequence of this T cell receptor beta chain was determined in a study of shared clonotypes between healthy human individuals. General study results and limits: As a rule, naive subsets had a larger estimated richness than memory subsets. Naive CD4 clonotypes were shared across a few donors at approximately 5.3%.

The CDR3 covers 14 residues. Unmatched junction bases numbered 3, after V lost 4 bases and J lost 4 bases. Germline values: CDR1 SGHNT, CDR2 YYREEE (reference sequence). A word on this clone: Antigen specificity is unknown. Different DNA sequences within this sample yield the same CDR3.

Authors' analysis steps: ImmunoSEQ output held junction-only sequences without quality scores, so filtering differed. Profiling relied on immunoSEQ multiplex PCR, and the TCRdb table lists in-frame clones only, not all of them. The D gene and trimming were derived from the DNA, and the V and J assignments and clone size from that table. The sample has over 1.4 million clones, roughly 95% seen once. Every donor, a Caucasian adult, lived in Nashville, Tennessee. The sequenced sample was naive CD4+ T cells sorted from blood. Subset here: CD45RA+ positively selected. The clonotype comes from a man aged 25-45 years in good health. V and J are TRBV5-4 and TRBJ2-7, with TRBD2 matching 12 bases. In nucleotides, the CDR3 is TGTGCCAGCAGCCTAGCGGGAGGGCCTTACGAGCAGTACTTC. Its protein product is CASSLAGGPYEQYF.